A single sample is the source of the 30 T cell receptor beta chains below, sequenced in a study of blood T cell repertoires in COVID-19. Libraries were prepared by immunoSEQ multiplex PCR; TCRdb keeps only in-frame clonotypes and omits some of them. Among about 140,000 clones, approximately 81% were seen once, and the ten largest hold approximately 8%. Sequencing was performed on peripheral blood. The source is a human donor in a cohort sampled during active COVID-19.

This rearrangement joins TRBV18 to TRBJ2-2; weak D call: TRBD1 (5 bases). The CDR3 runs to 15 residues. The V gene's germline CDR1 is KGHSH and CDR2 LQKENI. V shed 3 bases and J shed 5 bases, with 13 bases lying between them. The CDR3 DNA sequence: TGTGCCAGCTCACCCCCGACAGACTCTACCGGGGAGCTGTTTTTT. Residues: CASSPPTDSTGELFF. The full variable domain, with the rest looked up from reference TRBV18 and TRBJ2-2, is NAGVMQNPRHLVRRRGQEARLRCSPMKGHSHVYWYRQLPEEGLKFMVYLQKENIIDESGMPKERFSAEFPKEGPSILRIQQVVRGDSAAYFCASSPPTDSTGELFFGEGSRLTVL.

The chain recombines TRBV4-1 with TRBJ1-4, with D uncertain. V shed 4 bases and J shed 0 bases, with 12 bases lying between them. The CDR3 covers 16 residues. The V gene's germline CDR1 is MGHRA and CDR2 YSYEKL. The CDR3 here is CASSPEGTATNEKLFF. The CDR3 region has the DNA TGCGCCAGCAGCCCCGAGGGCACTGCAACTAATGAAAAACTGTTTTTT.

The chain uses TRBV19 and TRBJ1-1; a weak D match, TRBD1 (5 bases). In germline, CDR1 is LNHDA, CDR2 SQIVND (reference sequence). V was cut by 4 bases and J by 0 bases, with 18 bases left in between. CDR3 length: 17 amino acids. Written as DNA, the CDR3 is TGTGCCAGTAGTACCCCAGGGTCTGAAAGTATGAACACTGAAGCTTTCTTT. It specifies CASSTPGSESMNTEAFF. Complete variable domain (other parts from reference TRBV19 and TRBJ1-1): DGGITQSPKYLFRKEGQNVTLSCEQNLNHDAMYWYRQDPGQGLRLIYYSQIVNDFQKGDIAEGYSVSREKKESFPLTVTSAQKNPTAFYLCASSTPGSESMNTEAFFGQGTRLTVV.

The chain recombines TRBV6-5 with TRBJ2-7, with 10 nucleotides matching TRBD1. Germline CDR1 MNHEY, CDR2 SVGAGI. The CDR3 has 15 residues. V lost 6 bases to trimming and J lost 2 bases; unmatched junction nucleotides: 7. CDR3 loop: CASSSGTGVTYEQYF. CDR3 coding DNA: TGTGCCAGCAGCTCCGGGACAGGGGTAACCTACGAGCAGTACTTC.

The rearrangement links TRBV6-5 to TRBJ2-7, with D possibly matching TRBD1 (8 bases). The CDR3 loop spans 14 amino acids. The germline V gene has CDR1 MNHEY and CDR2 SVGAGI. Trimming left V 8 bases short and J 4 bases short, with 18 bases between. In DNA, the CDR3 is TGTGCCAGCCGGGGGGCAGGGGGCTGGTACGAGCAGTACTTC. Translating gives CASRGAGGWYEQYF.

J is TRBJ2-7 and V is TRBV6-2 or TRBV6-3; TRBD2 matches 10 bases. CDR1 is MNHEY and CDR2 is SVGEGT in the germline V gene. The CDR3 is made up of 15 amino acids. Trimming at V came to 0 bases and at J to 5 bases, leaving 4 bases not matched to a gene. DNA of the CDR3: TGTGCCAGCAGTTACTCGGTAGCGGGAGGCCACGAGCAGTACTTC. Its translation is CASSYSVAGGHEQYF.

V is TRBV4-3 and J is TRBJ1-4; no firm D call. Germline CDR1 LGHNA, CDR2 YSLEER. CDR3 length equals 17 residues. The V end lost 1 base, the J end lost 0 bases, and 12 bases lay between the germline ends. In DNA, the CDR3 is TGCGCCAGCAGCCAAGGAGGGTCCAGCACAACTAATGAAAAACTGTTTTTT. It encodes CASSQGGSSTTNEKLFF.

The chain is built from TRBV18 and TRBJ2-5; TRBD1 matches at 8 bases. The CDR3 extends over 14 amino acids. CDR1 and CDR2 (germline): KGHSH, LQKENI. The V and J ends lost 7 bases and 2 bases, in that order; junction bases with no gene match: 6. CDR3 loop: CASLSGTGQETQYF. Written as DNA, the CDR3 is TGTGCCAGCTTATCCGGGACAGGACAAGAGACCCAGTACTTC. Full variable domain (rest looked up from reference TRBV18 and TRBJ2-5): NAGVMQNPRHLVRRRGQEARLRCSPMKGHSHVYWYRQLPEEGLKFMVYLQKENIIDESGMPKERFSAEFPKEGPSILRIQQVVRGDSAAYFCASLSGTGQETQYFGPGTRLLVL.

The chain uses TRBV28 and TRBJ2-7, with TRBD2 matching over 10 bases. The germline gives CDR1 MDHEN, CDR2 SYDVKM. This CDR3 is 16 amino acids long. V lost 4 bases and J lost 2; bases outside the gene matches: 8. CDR3 in amino acids: CASSSPRLAGTYEQYF. For the CDR3, the DNA is TGTGCCAGCAGTTCCCCAAGACTAGCGGGCACCTACGAGCAGTACTTC.

CDR3 bases: TGTGCCAGCAGAACCGGGGGACTCTATGGCTACACCTTC. This encodes CASRTGGLYGYTF. The chain recombines TRBV6-5 with TRBJ1-2, with D perhaps TRBD1 (5 bases). From germline, CDR1 is MNHEY and CDR2 SVGAGI. This CDR3 is built from 13 residues. Deletions cut 6 bases from V and 4 bases from J, with 12 bases between.

The V call is TRBV19, the J call TRBJ2-5; D is perhaps TRBD1 (6 bases). The germline CDR1 and CDR2 sequences are LNHDA and SQIVND (reference sequence). The V and J ends lost 8 bases and 4 bases respectively, with 11 bases between them. The CDR3 spans 12 residues. The CDR3 reads CASAGTSETQYF. The DNA for the CDR3 is TGTGCCAGTGCCGGGACATCAGAGACCCAGTACTTC.

J is TRBJ2-1 and V is TRBV4-1; a weak D match, TRBD1 (8 bases). Trimming took off 3 bases at V and 6 bases at J, with 18 bases between the two ends. Germline CDR1 MGHRA, CDR2 YSYEKL. The length of the CDR3 is 16 residues. CDR3 sequence: CASSHGRQGRGNEQFF. DNA for the CDR3: TGCGCCAGCAGCCACGGGCGACAGGGGAGGGGCAATGAGCAGTTCTTC.

The chain has TRBV11-2 and TRBJ2-7, with D maybe TRBD1 (5 bases). CDR1 is SGHAT and CDR2 is FQNNGV in the germline V gene. This CDR3 is built from 15 residues. Trimming took 0 bases from V and 2 from J, leaving 11 bases between them. The CDR3 protein is CASSLDAREAYEQYF. CDR3 DNA: TGTGCCAGCAGCTTAGACGCCAGGGAAGCCTACGAGCAGTACTTC.

The gene calls are TRBV2 and TRBJ2-7, with D perhaps matching TRBD1 (6 bases). The CDR3 consists of 14 residues. Germline CDR1 is SNHLY and CDR2 is FYNNEI. V shed 3 bases and J shed 1 base, with 10 bases lying between them. The CDR3 DNA is TGTGCCAGCAGTGAGAGCAGGGGTTCCTACGAGCAGTACTTC. Encoded protein: CASSESRGSYEQYF.

The rearrangement uses TRBV19 and TRBJ2-2, with 12 bases matching TRBD1. V gave up 8 bases and J gave up 12 bases; unmatched junction bases: 7. The CDR3 is made up of 13 amino acids. Germline-derived CDR1 and CDR2 are LNHDA and SQIVND (reference sequence). The CDR3 loop reads CASRRGDRGQLFF. CDR3 coding DNA: TGTGCCAGTCGAAGGGGGGACAGGGGGCAGCTGTTTTTT.

The gene calls are TRBV7-2 and TRBJ1-1; no clear D. Germline loops: CDR1 SGHTA, CDR2 FQGNSA. CDR3 length equals 13 residues. The germline V and J ends were trimmed by 1 base and 5 bases, with 8 bases remaining between them. The CDR3 loop is CASSLGSVTEAFF. The DNA for the CDR3 is TGTGCCAGCAGCTTAGGGTCAGTGACTGAAGCTTTCTTT. Full variable domain (missing parts from reference TRBV7-2 and TRBJ1-1): GAGVSQSPSNKVTEKGKDVELRCDPISGHTALYWYRQSLGQGLEFLIYFQGNSAPDKSGLPSDRFSAERTGGSVSTLTIQRTQQEDSAVYLCASSLGSVTEAFFGQGTRLTVV.

By share of the sample, this clone is medium-sized. V usage is TRBV9 and J usage is TRBJ2-1; D possibly corresponds to TRBD2 (6 bases). Germline V gene data show CDR1 as SGDLS and CDR2 as YYNGEE. V lost 6 bases and J 8 bases, leaving 21 bases between the germline ends. The CDR3 runs to 15 residues. Here the CDR3 reads CASKGQGGTYDEQFF. CDR3 DNA sequence: TGTGCCAGCAAAGGGCAGGGCGGGACCTATGATGAGCAGTTCTTC.

The J gene is TRBJ2-4, the V gene TRBV7-3; TRBD2 matches at 8 bases. There are 16 residues in the CDR3. The germline V gene has CDR1 SGHTA and CDR2 FQGTGA. Trimming at V came to 1 base and at J to 7 bases, leaving 9 bases not matched to a gene. The CDR3 protein is CASSLNGAGAGNIQYF. The CDR3 DNA is TGTGCCAGCAGCTTAAACGGAGCGGGGGCGGGTAACATTCAGTACTTC.

The chain carries TRBV7-2 and TRBJ2-2; weak D call: TRBD2 (7 bases). The CDR3 has 15 residues. V was cut by 1 base and J by 4 bases, with 10 bases left in between. CDR1 SGHTA and CDR2 FQGNSA come from the germline V gene. CDR3 in DNA: TGTGCCAGCAGCTTAGGAGGGGGGGGCACCGGGGAGCTGTTTTTT. Translating it yields CASSLGGGGTGELFF.

V gene TRBV5-1 combines with J gene TRBJ2-7; TRBD2 aligns across 8 bases. The germline CDR1 and CDR2 sequences are SGHRS and YFSETQ. This CDR3 is built from 15 residues. V was clipped by 4 bases and J by 2 bases; unmatched bases: 8. The CDR3 DNA is TGCGCCAGCAGCGCCTTTAGCGGGGCAGCCTACGAGCAGTACTTC. Translation: CASSAFSGAAYEQYF. The whole variable domain, filled in from reference TRBV5-1 and TRBJ2-7, reads KAGVTQTPRYLIKTRGQQVTLSCSPISGHRSVSWYQQTPGQGLQFLFEYFSETQRNKGNFPGRFSGRQFSNSRSEMNVSTLELGDSALYLCASSAFSGAAYEQYFGPGTRLTVT.

The chain has TRBV7-9 and TRBJ2-7; the D gene is possibly TRBD2 (7 bases). Germline CDR1 and CDR2: SEHNR and FQNEAQ (reference sequence). V was shortened by 5 bases and J by 3 bases, with 11 bases between the two germline ends. This CDR3 is built from 13 residues. The CDR3 DNA is TGTGCCAGCAGCCCGGGGGGCGTCTACGAGCAGTACTTC. It specifies CASSPGGVYEQYF.

The sample holds one count of this clone. The rearrangement joins TRBV28 to TRBJ1-1; D possibly corresponds to TRBD1 (6 bases). Germline V CDR1 and CDR2: MDHEN, SYDVKM. Trimming stripped 5 bases from V and 9 bases from J, with 10 bases between. This CDR3 comprises 11 residues. The CDR3, as DNA: TGTGCCAGCAGTCCCGACAGGAAAGCTTTCTTT. Translated: CASSPDRKAFF.

This clone was counted a few times. This chain connects TRBV28 to TRBJ1-2, with a tentative D call TRBD1 (5 bases). The germline V gene encodes CDR1 MDHEN and CDR2 SYDVKM. Trimming took off 2 bases at V and 6 bases at J, with 13 bases between the two ends. This CDR3 contains 14 residues. CDR3 coding DNA: TGTGCCAGCAGTTTAAGTAGCAGGGTCCATGGCTACACCTTC. Residues: CASSLSSRVHGYTF.

The genes are TRBV12-3 or TRBV12-4 and TRBJ1-5; no definite D call. This CDR3 region has 12 residues. In DNA, the CDR3 is TGTGCTTCGGGAGGGATCAATCAGCCCCAGCATTTT. Its translation: CASGGINQPQHF.

The V and J genes are TRBV5-4 and TRBJ2-1, with D maybe TRBD2 (6 bases). CDR1 is SGHNT, CDR2 YYREEE, per germline (reference sequence). This CDR3 comprises 15 residues. Trimming took off 4 bases at V and 0 bases at J, with 11 bases between the two ends. The CDR3 DNA reads as TGTGCCAGCAGCGGGACTGCTAGCTCCTACAATGAGCAGTTCTTC. Translation gives CASSGTASSYNEQFF.

The chain combines TRBV29-1 with TRBJ2-7, with 7 bases matching TRBD1. V was pared by 7 bases and J by 3 bases, with 6 bases of the junction left unmatched. The CDR3 consists of 12 residues. CDR1 and CDR2 from the germline V gene are SQVTM and ANQGSEA. The DNA for the CDR3 is TGCAGCGCTGGGACAGCTTTCTACGAGCAGTACTTC. This codes for CSAGTAFYEQYF.

The rearrangement joins TRBV5-1 to TRBJ2-3, with 9 bases identical to TRBD2. Looked up from germline, CDR1 is SGHRS and CDR2 is YFSETQ. Unmatched junction bases numbered 2, after V lost 3 bases and J lost 0 bases. The length of the CDR3 is 15 residues. The CDR3 loop is CASSWTSVSTDTQYF. For the CDR3, the DNA is TGCGCCAGCAGCTGGACTAGCGTAAGCACAGATACGCAGTATTTT.

The genes are TRBV27 and TRBJ2-3, with D perhaps TRBD1 (5 bases). The CDR3 sequence is 16 residues long. Looked up from germline, CDR1 is MNHEY and CDR2 is SMNVEV (reference sequence). V was shortened by 6 bases and J by 5 bases, with 21 bases between the two germline ends. CDR3 bases: TGTGCCAGCAGCCCAGGGCCTGGCCTGGGTGGAGATACGCAGTATTTT. Translated, it gives CASSPGPGLGGDTQYF.

The rearrangement uses TRBV11-2 and TRBJ2-7, with 8 positions matching TRBD1. V shed 1 base, J shed 0 bases, and the junction held 2 bases outside the gene matches. This CDR3 is 15 amino acids long. Germline CDR1 reads SGHAT; CDR2 reads FQNNGV. The CDR3 protein is CASSLGTGSSYEQYF. CDR3 in DNA: TGTGCCAGCAGCTTAGGGACAGGGAGCTCCTACGAGCAGTACTTC.

This clone has only a few counts. The chain couples TRBV7-3 to TRBJ2-5, with D perhaps matching TRBD2 (6 bases). The CDR3 runs to 13 residues. Trimming took off 1 base at V and 12 bases at J, with 15 bases between the two ends. CDR1 and CDR2 from the germline V gene are SGHTA and FQGTGA. CDR3 in DNA: TGTGCCAGCAGCTTAAATTCGGGACTGCCGAAGTACTTC. This gives the protein CASSLNSGLPKYF.